The clone carrying this TCR beta chain has a single count. Trimming left V 2 bases short and J 5 bases short, with 22 bases between. Germline V gene lookup returns CDR1 MNHEY and CDR2 SVGEGT. This CDR3 is built from 17 residues. The data were taken from a study of T cell responses to AZD1222 COVID-19 vaccine. Repertoires were generated with immunoSEQ multiplex PCR, while TCRdb's copy carries only in-frame clones and drops some. Of about 150,000 clones listed, 91% are singletons. V and J are TRBV6-2 or TRBV6-3 and TRBJ2-7; D not resolved. The receptor's source is an adult who received the MenACWY meningococcal vaccine as a control. Source: peripheral blood, taken 28 days after the second dose of the MenACWY control vaccine. The CDR3 protein is CASSYPPGNPFENEQYF. In DNA form, the CDR3 reads TGTGCCAGCAGTTACCCCCCCGGCAACCCCTTCGAGAACGAGCAGTACTTC.